A selection of T cell receptor beta chains follows, all from one sample in a study of blood T cell repertoires in COVID-19. The table came from immunoSEQ multiplex PCR; TCRdb's copy has only in-frame clones and leaves some out. In the table there are nearly 80,000 clones, around 90% of which are singletons. Source material: peripheral blood. Receptor source: a woman over 75 with acute or convalescent COVID-19. Both conserved end residues are part of each CDR3. A D gene is named only where the DNA matches it firmly. A row's size may be missing; if present it is once, few, many or a size class.

.	TRBV21-1	TRBJ1-2	.	TGTGCCAGCAGCAAGAGGAACCCCGACTATGGCTACACCTTC	CASSKRNPDYGYTF
.	TRBV6-6	TRBJ2-5	.	TGTGCCAGCAGTTACAAGGGGTGGGGAGAGACCCAGTACTTC	CASSYKGWGETQYF
.	TRBV23-1	TRBJ1-4	.	TGCGCCAGCAGTTCCTATCCGGGCAGGGTAATCGAAAAACTGTTTTTT	CASSSYPGRVIEKLFF
.	TRBV6-2/TRBV6-3	TRBJ2-5	TRBD2	TGTGCCAGCAGTTACTCGAACGGCGGGGGTGCGGAGACCCAGTACTTC	CASSYSNGGGAETQYF
.	TRBV13	TRBJ1-5	.	TGTGCCAGCAGCTTATCGGGGTTTGGCAATCAGCCCCAGCATTTT	CASSLSGFGNQPQHF
.	TRBV7-2	TRBJ1-2	.	TGTGCCAGCAGCTACTTAGACTTGAATGGCTACACCTTC	CASSYLDLNGYTF
.	TRBV3-1/TRBV3-2	TRBJ2-7	TRBD2	TGTGCCAGCAGCCCCTCTAGCGGGAGGGCTCGGGAGCAGTACTTC	CASSPSSGRAREQYF
.	TRBV18	TRBJ1-2	TRBD1	TGTGCCAGCTCACCAGGGACAGGGGACTCAAGTGGCTACACCTTC	CASSPGTGDSSGYTF
.	TRBV19	TRBJ1-4	.	TGTGCCAGTAGTATCGACCGCCGGGGGAGGAGTGAAAAACTGTTTTTT	CASSIDRRGRSEKLFF
.	TRBV28	TRBJ1-6	.	TGTGCCAGCAGTTTATACAGGGTGGGTTCACCCCTCCACTTT	CASSLYRVGSPLHF
.	TRBV7-7	TRBJ2-3	.	TGTGCCAGCAGCTTAGGGGAGGGCACAGATACGCAGTATTTT	CASSLGEGTDTQYF
.	TRBV7-9	TRBJ1-1	.	TGTGCCAGCAGCTCACGGGGTTCGGGAGGTGAAGCTTTCTTT	CASSSRGSGGEAFF
.	TRBV28	TRBJ2-2	TRBD2	TGTGCCAGCAGTTATAGCTGGGGGGGGACGAACACCGGGGAGCTGTTTTTT	CASSYSWGGTNTGELFF
.	TRBV7-6	TRBJ2-4	TRBD2	TGTGCCAGCAGCTTAGGGTCAGCGGGGAGAAACATTCAGTACTTC	CASSLGSAGRNIQYF
.	TRBV5-5	TRBJ1-3	TRBD1	TGTGCCAGCAGCTTGGTCGGGACAGGGGGCGCTGGAAACACCATATATTTT	CASSLVGTGGAGNTIYF
.	TRBV6-5	TRBJ1-1	.	TGTGCCAGCAAGGGGGTGAACACTGAAGCTTTCTTT	CASKGVNTEAFF
once	TRBV6-5	TRBJ2-1	.	TGTGCCAGCAGGACGAGGGAGAGAAACAATGAGCAGTTCTTC	CASRTRERNNEQFF
.	TRBV5-6	TRBJ2-2	TRBD1	TGTGCCTCCCGTCTAACGGGACAGGGGGCGCCGAACACCGGGGAGCTGTTTTTT	CASRLTGQGAPNTGELFF
once	TRBV4-1	TRBJ2-1	TRBD1	TGCGCCAGCAGCCAAGTCGCCATAAGGCGACAGGGGGCTACGGATGAGCAGTTCTTC	CASSQVAIRRQGATDEQFF
.	TRBV11-3	TRBJ1-2	.	TGTGCCAGCAGCTTAGACTCCCCCAGACAGGATGGCTACACCTTC	CASSLDSPRQDGYTF
.	TRBV6-2/TRBV6-3	TRBJ2-1	.	TGTGCCAGCAGTTACTCGATCCTCGGCAATGAGCAGTTCTTC	CASSYSILGNEQFF
once	TRBV6-5	TRBJ1-2	TRBD1	TGTGCCAGCAGTTATGGAGCAGGGGGCGACTATGGCTACACCTTC	CASSYGAGGDYGYTF
.	TRBV15	TRBJ1-5	TRBD1	TGTGCCACCAGCAGGGACCCCGGGACAGCCTATTTGACCCAGCATTTT	CATSRDPGTAYLTQHF
once	TRBV28	TRBJ2-7	.	TGTGCCAGCGACACCAGCGGCTACGAGCAGTACTTC	CASDTSGYEQYF
.	TRBV19	TRBJ2-5	TRBD1	TGTGCCAGTAGTACCTATGACAGGGGAGGGACCCAGTACTTC	CASSTYDRGGTQYF
.	TRBV5-4	TRBJ1-1	.	TGTGCCAGCAGGGAGGCTGGAGGCACTGAAGCTTTCTTT	CASREAGGTEAFF
.	TRBV14	TRBJ2-1	.	TGTGCCAGCAGCCAAGAACGGGTATGGCAGATCTCCTACAATGAGCAGTTCTTC	CASSQERVWQISYNEQFF
.	TRBV5-6	TRBJ1-5	TRBD1	TGTGCCAGCAGCCTACAGGGGGCGCGGGGACAGCCCCAGCATTTT	CASSLQGARGQPQHF
.	TRBV10-3	TRBJ2-5	TRBD1	TGTGCCATCAGTGATGCTTTGGGACAGGGGCAGGAGACCCAGTACTTC	CAISDALGQGQETQYF
few	TRBV4-3	TRBJ1-6	.	TGCGCCAGCAGCCAAGAGTCTACCCACTATAATTCACCCCTCCACTTT	CASSQESTHYNSPLHF
once	TRBV5-1	TRBJ2-3	.	TGCGCCAGCAGCTTCTCCGACAACACAGATACGCAGTATTTT	CASSFSDNTDTQYF
.	TRBV23-1	TRBJ1-1	.	TGCGCCAGCAGTCAAACCCTGTCCGGAAAACGAGGGGAAGCTTTCTTT	CASSQTLSGKRGEAFF
.	TRBV2	TRBJ2-3	TRBD2	TGTGCCAGCAGTAGGTCTAGCGGTTACACAGATACGCAGTATTTT	CASSRSSGYTDTQYF
once	TRBV27	TRBJ2-1	TRBD2	TGTGCCAGCAGTTTTCTCGTAGCGGGAGGCCACAATGAGCAGTTCTTC	CASSFLVAGGHNEQFF
.	TRBV27	TRBJ2-7	.	TGTGCCAGCAGTTTGGGGCGGCTAAGGCTGGAGTTC	CASSLGRLRLEF
.	TRBV2	TRBJ2-2	.	TGTGCCAGCACGGGCTACGGGATGAACACCGGGGAGCTGTTTTTT	CASTGYGMNTGELFF
.	TRBV11-1	TRBJ2-7	.	TGTGCCAGCAGCCACCGGACGGGACTGGAGCAGTACTTC	CASSHRTGLEQYF
.	TRBV29-1	TRBJ2-3	TRBD1	TGCAGCGTAGTGACAGGGGGCGGTACAGATACGCAGTATTTT	CSVVTGGGTDTQYF
.	TRBV6-5	TRBJ2-1	TRBD1	TGTGCCAGCAGACGTCCGGGACAGGCAAATGAGCAGTTCTTC	CASRRPGQANEQFF
.	TRBV7-2	TRBJ2-2	TRBD2	TGTGCCAGCAGCCCGACTAGCGGGAGTGGCGGGGAGCTGTTTTTT	CASSPTSGSGGELFF
.	TRBV4-1	TRBJ2-7	TRBD1	TGCGCCAGCAGCGAAGGGACAGGGGTGGAATCCTACGAGCAGTACTTC	CASSEGTGVESYEQYF
once	TRBV7-2	TRBJ1-2	TRBD1	TGTGCCAGCAGCCGGGGACAGGGGTATTTGGACTATGGCTACACCTTC	CASSRGQGYLDYGYTF
.	TRBV29-1	TRBJ2-1	.	TGCAGCGTTGACCGAGCCTCCTACAATGAGCAGTTCTTC	CSVDRASYNEQFF
.	TRBV18	TRBJ2-3	TRBD2	TGTGCCAGCTCACCACCCGGGCTAGCGGGAGCAGATACGCAGTATTTT	CASSPPGLAGADTQYF
once	TRBV3-1/TRBV3-2	TRBJ1-1	TRBD1	TGTGCCAGCAGCCAAGTGACAGGGCTCACTGAAGCTTTCTTT	CASSQVTGLTEAFF